The clone carrying this T cell receptor beta chain was found a few times. This specimen comes from a study of blood T cell repertoires in COVID-19. Measured with immunoSEQ multiplex PCR; TCRdb has only the in-frame clones, and not every one. The table has approximately 160,000 clones, 76% seen once; the top ten hold about 4%. The V end was cut by 2 bases, the J end by 2 bases, with 7 bases between. Germline V gene data show CDR1 as SGDLS and CDR2 as YYNGEE. This CDR3 contains 13 residues. Sequenced material: peripheral blood. The chain carries TRBV9 and TRBJ1-2; no firm D call. The TCR sequence derives from a woman of 80 years or more with acute or convalescent COVID-19. This chain's CDR3 is CASSVDNNYGYTF. CDR3 nucleotide sequence: TGTGCCAGCAGCGTTGACAACAACTATGGCTACACCTTC.